Listed below are T cell receptor beta chains from one sample, sequenced in a study of blood T cell repertoires in COVID-19. Clones were sequenced by immunoSEQ multiplex PCR, and TCRdb holds only the in-frame ones, with some missing. The sample shows fewer than 200,000 clones, 70% to 90% of them seen only once. Input material: peripheral blood. The receptors shown here come from a man in his 60s who had recovered from COVID-19. Each CDR3 is given with its conserved first and last residue. The D gene is left open where the match is weak. Size is stated for part of the rows, as once, few or many counts, or as a class when the clone is expanded.

V gene: TRBV11-2; D gene: -; J gene: TRBJ1-1; clone size: -; CDR3 DNA: TGTGCCAGCAGCTTAGATCGATTTGGAGGGGGGGCGAAGGCTTTCTTT; CDR3 protein: CASSLDRFGGGAKAFF
V gene: TRBV3-1/TRBV3-2; D gene: -; J gene: TRBJ2-1; clone size: -; CDR3 DNA: TGTGCCAGCAGCCAAGTAAGATCGACTCCAGAGCAGTTCTTC; CDR3 protein: CASSQVRSTPEQFF
V gene: TRBV5-1; D gene: -; J gene: TRBJ1-1; clone size: -; CDR3 DNA: TGCGCCAGCAGCTTGGAATCAGGGCTTGAAGCTTTCTTT; CDR3 protein: CASSLESGLEAFF
V gene: TRBV4-1; D gene: TRBD1; J gene: TRBJ1-2; clone size: -; CDR3 DNA: TGCGCCAGCAGCCCACAGATGGGACAGGGGCATGGCTACACCTTC; CDR3 protein: CASSPQMGQGHGYTF
V gene: TRBV5-5; D gene: -; J gene: TRBJ1-2; clone size: -; CDR3 DNA: TGTGCCAGCAGCCCAGAGAGAGGAGGCTACACCTTC; CDR3 protein: CASSPERGGYTF
V gene: TRBV6-5; D gene: -; J gene: TRBJ1-1; clone size: once; CDR3 DNA: TGTGCCAGCAGTTCTCGGAGGGTGAACACTGAAGCTTTCTTT; CDR3 protein: CASSSRRVNTEAFF
V gene: TRBV5-4; D gene: -; J gene: TRBJ1-5; clone size: -; CDR3 DNA: TGTGCCAGCAGCTCCACGACGGGTAGGTTTGACAATCAGCCCCAGCATTTT; CDR3 protein: CASSSTTGRFDNQPQHF
V gene: TRBV19; D gene: -; J gene: TRBJ1-1; clone size: few; CDR3 DNA: TGTGCCAGTAGCGGCGGGGTTTACACTGAAGCTTTCTTT; CDR3 protein: CASSGGVYTEAFF
V gene: TRBV29-1; D gene: -; J gene: TRBJ1-1; clone size: -; CDR3 DNA: TGCAGCGTCTTGGAGGGATTCGGCACTGAAGCTTTCTTT; CDR3 protein: CSVLEGFGTEAFF
V gene: TRBV7-2; D gene: TRBD2; J gene: TRBJ2-1; clone size: -; CDR3 DNA: TGTGCCAGCAGCTACTTAGCGGGGGGGCCCTACAATGAGCAGTTCTTC; CDR3 protein: CASSYLAGGPYNEQFF
V gene: TRBV5-4; D gene: TRBD1; J gene: TRBJ1-2; clone size: once; CDR3 DNA: TGTGCCAGCAGCAATCCGGGACAGGGGGTCGGGAACTATGGCTACACCTTC; CDR3 protein: CASSNPGQGVGNYGYTF
V gene: TRBV7-9; D gene: -; J gene: TRBJ1-2; clone size: -; CDR3 DNA: TGTGCCAGCAGCTTAGCGTCGGGGGAGGCCTATGGCTACACCTTC; CDR3 protein: CASSLASGEAYGYTF
V gene: TRBV4-3; D gene: -; J gene: TRBJ2-1; clone size: -; CDR3 DNA: TGCGCCAGCAGCCAAGGCGTCGCCGGACTGGGAAACAATGAGCAGTTCTTC; CDR3 protein: CASSQGVAGLGNNEQFF
V gene: TRBV6-6; D gene: -; J gene: TRBJ2-7; clone size: -; CDR3 DNA: TGTGCCAGCAGTTCTTCCGGGAGTGGTGGCGAGCAGTACTTC; CDR3 protein: CASSSSGSGGEQYF
V gene: TRBV9; D gene: TRBD2; J gene: TRBJ2-3; clone size: -; CDR3 DNA: TGTGCCAGCAGCTTCGGACTAGCGGGGGGATCAGATACGCAGTATTTT; CDR3 protein: CASSFGLAGGSDTQYF
V gene: TRBV5-1; D gene: -; J gene: TRBJ2-1; clone size: -; CDR3 DNA: TGCGCCAGCAGCTTGGAGGGACTGGAATACAATGAGCAGTTCTTC; CDR3 protein: CASSLEGLEYNEQFF
V gene: TRBV7-9; D gene: TRBD1; J gene: TRBJ1-1; clone size: few; CDR3 DNA: TGTGCCAGCAGCTCGACCGGGACAGGGGCATCTGGTGAAGCTTTCTTT; CDR3 protein: CASSSTGTGASGEAFF
V gene: TRBV7-9; D gene: TRBD1; J gene: TRBJ2-7; clone size: -; CDR3 DNA: TGTGCCAGCAGCTCCTACAGGGGGTCCTACGAGCAGTACTTC; CDR3 protein: CASSSYRGSYEQYF
V gene: TRBV12-5; D gene: TRBD1; J gene: TRBJ2-5; clone size: -; CDR3 DNA: TGTGCTAGTGGTTTGGTACGGAACAGGGGGCGCGGTGAGACCCAGTACTTC; CDR3 protein: CASGLVRNRGRGETQYF
V gene: TRBV13; D gene: TRBD2; J gene: TRBJ2-3; clone size: -; CDR3 DNA: TGTGCCAGCAGCTGGACTAGCGGCACAGATACGCAGTATTTT; CDR3 protein: CASSWTSGTDTQYF
V gene: TRBV19; D gene: TRBD1; J gene: TRBJ1-1; clone size: -; CDR3 DNA: TGTGCCAGTACTAGGGGGCGGGACACTGAAGCTTTCTTT; CDR3 protein: CASTRGRDTEAFF
V gene: TRBV5-1; D gene: -; J gene: TRBJ1-1; clone size: -; CDR3 DNA: TGCGCCAGCAGCACAGGGAACACTGAAGCTTTCTTT; CDR3 protein: CASSTGNTEAFF
V gene: TRBV9; D gene: -; J gene: TRBJ2-1; clone size: -; CDR3 DNA: TGTGCCAGCAGCGTAGTGGGTGTGGGGGCTTACAATGAGCAGTTCTTC; CDR3 protein: CASSVVGVGAYNEQFF
V gene: TRBV7-8; D gene: TRBD1; J gene: TRBJ2-7; clone size: -; CDR3 DNA: TGTGCCAGCAGCTTAGTCCAGGGGGTTTACTACGAGCAGTACTTC; CDR3 protein: CASSLVQGVYYEQYF
V gene: TRBV7-2; D gene: TRBD1; J gene: TRBJ2-3; clone size: few; CDR3 DNA: TGTGCCAGCAGCCCGGTATCCGGGACAGGGTTGGCAGATACGCAGTATTTT; CDR3 protein: CASSPVSGTGLADTQYF
V gene: TRBV21-1; D gene: -; J gene: TRBJ1-5; clone size: -; CDR3 DNA: TGTGCCAGTATACAGGGTAGCAATCAGCCCCAGCATTTT; CDR3 protein: CASIQGSNQPQHF
V gene: TRBV11-2; D gene: -; J gene: TRBJ1-1; clone size: -; CDR3 DNA: TGTGCCAGCAGCTTAGCCAGGGCGAACACTGAAGCTTTCTTT; CDR3 protein: CASSLARANTEAFF
V gene: TRBV27; D gene: -; J gene: TRBJ2-7; clone size: -; CDR3 DNA: TGTGCCAGCAGTTTAGCCAGGGAAGGGCTCGAGCAGTACTTC; CDR3 protein: CASSLAREGLEQYF
V gene: TRBV18; D gene: TRBD1; J gene: TRBJ1-1; clone size: -; CDR3 DNA: TGTGCCAGCTCACTCCGGGACAGCCCTTCGAACACTGAAGCTTTCTTT; CDR3 protein: CASSLRDSPSNTEAFF
V gene: TRBV2; D gene: -; J gene: TRBJ1-1; clone size: -; CDR3 DNA: TGTGCCAGCAGTCGGGGGGCCACTGAAGCTTTCTTT; CDR3 protein: CASSRGATEAFF
V gene: TRBV7-7; D gene: -; J gene: TRBJ2-5; clone size: -; CDR3 DNA: TGTGCTAGCAGCTTGACAGGAGCTTTACAAGAGACCCAGTACTTC; CDR3 protein: CASSLTGALQETQYF
V gene: TRBV6-2/TRBV6-3; D gene: -; J gene: TRBJ2-3; clone size: -; CDR3 DNA: TGTGCCAGCAGTTCACTCCACACAGATACGCAGTATTTT; CDR3 protein: CASSSLHTDTQYF
V gene: TRBV6-5; D gene: TRBD1; J gene: TRBJ2-7; clone size: -; CDR3 DNA: TGTGCCAGCAGTTACTCCGGGACAGGGGGCTCCGAGCAGTACTTC; CDR3 protein: CASSYSGTGGSEQYF
V gene: TRBV6-5; D gene: -; J gene: TRBJ1-2; clone size: -; CDR3 DNA: TGTGCCAGCAGTTCCCACCCGGGGGGGGGCTACACCTTC; CDR3 protein: CASSSHPGGGYTF
V gene: TRBV24-1; D gene: TRBD2; J gene: TRBJ2-7; clone size: -; CDR3 DNA: TGTGCCACCAGCGGGGGGGGGCCGGAGCAGTACTTC; CDR3 protein: CATSGGGPEQYF
V gene: TRBV7-9; D gene: -; J gene: TRBJ1-1; clone size: -; CDR3 DNA: TGTGCCAGCAGCTTAGGAAGGGGGAACACTGAAGCTTTCTTT; CDR3 protein: CASSLGRGNTEAFF
V gene: TRBV3-1/TRBV3-2; D gene: -; J gene: TRBJ2-7; clone size: once; CDR3 DNA: TGTGCCAGCAGCCTGCCGGGCAGCGGTACCTACGAGCAGTACTTC; CDR3 protein: CASSLPGSGTYEQYF